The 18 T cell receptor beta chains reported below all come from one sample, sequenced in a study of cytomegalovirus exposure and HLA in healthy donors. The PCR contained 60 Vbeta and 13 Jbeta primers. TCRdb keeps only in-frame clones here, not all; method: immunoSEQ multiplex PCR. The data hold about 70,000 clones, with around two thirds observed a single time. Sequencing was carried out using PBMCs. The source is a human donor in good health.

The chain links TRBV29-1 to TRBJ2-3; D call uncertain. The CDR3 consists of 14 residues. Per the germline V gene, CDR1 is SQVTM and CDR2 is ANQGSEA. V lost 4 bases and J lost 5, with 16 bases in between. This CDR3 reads CSVGHAPHGDTQYF. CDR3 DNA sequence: TGCAGCGTTGGACATGCTCCTCACGGAGATACGCAGTATTTT.

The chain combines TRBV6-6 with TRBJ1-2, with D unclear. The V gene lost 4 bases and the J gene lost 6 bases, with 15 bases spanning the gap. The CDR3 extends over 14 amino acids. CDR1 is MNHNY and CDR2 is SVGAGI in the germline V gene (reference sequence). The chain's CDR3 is CASSSITGENGYTF. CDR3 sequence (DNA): TGTGCCAGCAGTTCCATAACCGGGGAGAATGGCTACACCTTC.

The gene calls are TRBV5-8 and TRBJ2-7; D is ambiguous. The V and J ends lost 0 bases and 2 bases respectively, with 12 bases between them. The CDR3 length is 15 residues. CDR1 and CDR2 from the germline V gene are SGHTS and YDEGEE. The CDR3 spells CASSLGHPNTYEQYF. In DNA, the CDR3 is TGTGCCAGCAGCTTGGGCCACCCAAACACCTACGAGCAGTACTTC.

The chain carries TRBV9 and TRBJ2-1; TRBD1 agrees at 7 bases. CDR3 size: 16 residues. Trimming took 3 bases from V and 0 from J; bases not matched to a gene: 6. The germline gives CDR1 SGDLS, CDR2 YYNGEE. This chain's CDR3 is CASSEGADISYNEQFF. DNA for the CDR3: TGTGCCAGCAGCGAGGGGGCGGACATCTCCTACAATGAGCAGTTCTTC.

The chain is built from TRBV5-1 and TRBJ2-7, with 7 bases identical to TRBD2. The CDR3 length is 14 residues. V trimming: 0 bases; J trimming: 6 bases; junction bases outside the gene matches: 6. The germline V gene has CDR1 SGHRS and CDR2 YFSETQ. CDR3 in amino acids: CASSLEGEGREQYF. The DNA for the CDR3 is TGCGCCAGCAGCTTGGAAGGGGAGGGTCGCGAGCAGTACTTC.

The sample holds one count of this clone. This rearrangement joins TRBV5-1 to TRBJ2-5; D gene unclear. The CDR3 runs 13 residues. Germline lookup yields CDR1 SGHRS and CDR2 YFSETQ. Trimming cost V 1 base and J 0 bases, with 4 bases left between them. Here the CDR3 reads CASSLSDQETQYF. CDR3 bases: TGCGCCAGCAGCTTGAGCGACCAAGAGACCCAGTACTTC.

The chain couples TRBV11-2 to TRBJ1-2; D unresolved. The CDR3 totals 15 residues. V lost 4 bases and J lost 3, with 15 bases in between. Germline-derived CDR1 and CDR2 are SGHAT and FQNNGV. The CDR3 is CASSSEPEDYYGYTF. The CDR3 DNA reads TGTGCCAGCAGCTCCGAACCCGAGGACTACTATGGCTACACCTTC.

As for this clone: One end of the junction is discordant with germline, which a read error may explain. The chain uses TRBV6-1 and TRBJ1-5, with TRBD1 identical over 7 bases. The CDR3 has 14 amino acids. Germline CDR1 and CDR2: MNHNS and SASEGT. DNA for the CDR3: TGTGCCACCAGTGCAGGACAGGAGGTACAGCCCCAGCATTTT. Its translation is CATSAGQEVQPQHF.

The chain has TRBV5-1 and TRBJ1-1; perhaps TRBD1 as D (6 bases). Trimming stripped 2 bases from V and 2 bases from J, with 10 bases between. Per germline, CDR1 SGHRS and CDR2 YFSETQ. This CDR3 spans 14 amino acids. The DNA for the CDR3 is TGCGCCAGCAGCTTAGAAGGGACAAACACTGAAGCTTTCTTT. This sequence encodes CASSLEGTNTEAFF.

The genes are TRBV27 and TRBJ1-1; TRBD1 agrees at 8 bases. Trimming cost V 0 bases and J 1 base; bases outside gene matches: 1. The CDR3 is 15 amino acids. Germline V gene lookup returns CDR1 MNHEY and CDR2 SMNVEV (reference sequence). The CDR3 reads CASSLSGTGNTEAFF. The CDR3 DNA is TGTGCCAGCAGTTTATCGGGGACAGGGAACACTGAAGCTTTCTTT.

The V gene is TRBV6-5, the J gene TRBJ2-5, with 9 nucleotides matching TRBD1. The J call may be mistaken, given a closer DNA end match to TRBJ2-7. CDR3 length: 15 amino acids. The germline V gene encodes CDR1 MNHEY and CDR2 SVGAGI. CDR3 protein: CASSRTGDSSYEQYF. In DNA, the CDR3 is TGTGCCAGCAGTCGGACAGGGGATAGCTCCTACGAGCAGTACTTC.

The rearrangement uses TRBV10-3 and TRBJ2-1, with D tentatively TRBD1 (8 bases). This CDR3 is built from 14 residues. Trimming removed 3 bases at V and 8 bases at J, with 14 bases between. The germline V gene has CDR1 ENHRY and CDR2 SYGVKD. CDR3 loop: CAISETGGAYEQFF. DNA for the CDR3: TGTGCCATCAGTGAAACAGGGGGGGCATATGAGCAGTTCTTC.

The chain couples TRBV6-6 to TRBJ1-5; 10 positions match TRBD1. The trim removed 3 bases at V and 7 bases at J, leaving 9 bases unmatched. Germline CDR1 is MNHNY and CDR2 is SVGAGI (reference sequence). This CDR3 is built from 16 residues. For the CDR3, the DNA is TGTGCCAGCAGTTATCCGGGGGGACAGGGGCGGCAGCCCCAGCATTTT. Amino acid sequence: CASSYPGGQGRQPQHF.

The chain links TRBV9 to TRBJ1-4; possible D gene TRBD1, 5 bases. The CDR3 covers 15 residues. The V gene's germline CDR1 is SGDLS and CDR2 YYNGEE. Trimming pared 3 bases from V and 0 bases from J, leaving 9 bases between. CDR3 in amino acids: CASSELTATNEKLFF. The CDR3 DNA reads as TGTGCCAGCAGCGAACTGACAGCAACTAATGAAAAACTGTTTTTT.

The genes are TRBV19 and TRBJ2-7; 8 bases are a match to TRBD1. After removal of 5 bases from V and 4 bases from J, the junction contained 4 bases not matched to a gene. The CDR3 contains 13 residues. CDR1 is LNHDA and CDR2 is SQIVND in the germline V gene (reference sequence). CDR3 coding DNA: TGTGCCAGTAGTTCCGGACAGGGATACGAGCAGTACTTC. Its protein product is CASSSGQGYEQYF.

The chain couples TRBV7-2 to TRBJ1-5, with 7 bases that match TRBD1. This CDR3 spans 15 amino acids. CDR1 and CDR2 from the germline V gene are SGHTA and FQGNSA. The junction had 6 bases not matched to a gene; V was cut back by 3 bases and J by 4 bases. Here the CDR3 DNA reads TGTGCCAGCAGCTTCAACGCAGGGGGTAATCAGCCCCAGCATTTT. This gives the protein CASSFNAGGNQPQHF.

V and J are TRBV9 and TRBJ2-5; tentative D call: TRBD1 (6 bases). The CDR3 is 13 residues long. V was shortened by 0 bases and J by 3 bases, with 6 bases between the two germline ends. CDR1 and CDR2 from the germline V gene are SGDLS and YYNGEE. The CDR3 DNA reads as TGTGCCAGCAGCGTAGGGACAGAAGAGACCCAGTACTTC. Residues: CASSVGTEETQYF.

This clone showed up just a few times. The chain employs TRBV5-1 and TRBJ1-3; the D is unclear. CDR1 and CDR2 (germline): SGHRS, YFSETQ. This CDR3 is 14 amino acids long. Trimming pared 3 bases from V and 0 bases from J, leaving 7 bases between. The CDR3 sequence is CASSYGSSGNTIYF. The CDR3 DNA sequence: TGCGCCAGCAGCTATGGGAGCTCTGGAAACACCATATATTTT.